Listed below are T cell receptor beta chains from one sample, sequenced in a study of cytomegalovirus exposure and HLA in healthy donors. Sequencing was performed with immunoSEQ multiplex PCR; in TCRdb, only in-frame clones are kept and a portion is missing. In the table there are 100,000 to 120,000 clones, around 77% of which are singletons. Sequenced: PBMCs. All receptors derive from a woman aged 25 to 39 in good health and CMV-seropositive. CDR3s include the opening cysteine and the closing phenylalanine or tryptophan. The D gene is left open where the match is weak. Clone size is given for some rows only: seen once, a few or many times, or a class if the clone is expanded.

>TRBJ2-2|-|TRBV2|11|-
TGTGCCAGCAGTGTGGACAGGGAGCTGTTTTTT
CASSVDRELFF
>TRBJ2-5|-|TRBV6-1|15|TRBD2
TGTGCCAGCAGTGTGACTAGCGGGAGAGCAGAGACCCAGTACTTC
CASSVTSGRAETQYF
>TRBJ2-2|-|TRBV5-4|16|TRBD2
TGTGCCAGCAGCGCCACTAGCGACCCGAACGCCGGGGAGCTGTTTTTT
CASSATSDPNAGELFF
>TRBJ1-5|-|TRBV7-9|18|-
TGTGCCAGCAGCTTAGCCGGTTTGGGGGGGCCCCCGGGACAGCCCCAGCATTTT
CASSLAGLGGPPGQPQHF
>TRBJ1-2|-|TRBV4-1|15|TRBD1
TGCGCCAGCAGCCAGGGACAGGGCCTCAACTATGGCTACACCTTC
CASSQGQGLNYGYTF
>TRBJ2-3|-|TRBV7-8|15|-
TGTGCCAGCAGCACCCGACAGCACCCCACAGATACGCAGTATTTT
CASSTRQHPTDTQYF
>TRBJ2-1|few|TRBV7-3|13|-
TGTGTCAGCAGCGCCAACTTAGACAATGAGCAGTTCTTC
CVSSANLDNEQFF
>TRBJ1-2|-|TRBV4-2|15|-
TGTGCCAGCAGCCAAGAGCCACAGGTTAACTATGGCTACACCTTC
CASSQEPQVNYGYTF
>TRBJ1-4|-|TRBV7-9|15|-
TGTGCCAGCAGCTCCTCTAAGCCAGGCAATGAAAAACTGTTTTTT
CASSSSKPGNEKLFF
>TRBJ2-7|-|TRBV5-4|14|TRBD2
TGTGCCAGCAGCCGAGCGGGGGCAACCACCGAGCAGTACTTC
CASSRAGATTEQYF
>TRBJ1-1|-|TRBV5-1|13|-
TGCGCCAGCAGCCGGGACACGAACACTGAAGCTTTCTTT
CASSRDTNTEAFF
>TRBJ2-7|-|TRBV27|15|TRBD2
TGTGCCAGCAGGCTCAGCGGGAGGGCTTCCTACGAGCAGTACTTC
CASRLSGRASYEQYF
>TRBJ1-2|-|TRBV5-6|13|-
TGTGCCAGCAGCTTGTCTCGAACGGATGGCTACACCTTC
CASSLSRTDGYTF
>TRBJ2-7|-|TRBV2|13|-
TGTGTTTTCAAGGAGGAGACGGCATACGAGCAGTACTTC
CVFKEETAYEQYF
>TRBJ1-4|-|TRBV6-5|15|TRBD1
TGTGCCAGCACAGGACAGGCGCATGCAAATGAAAAACTGTTTTTT
CASTGQAHANEKLFF
>TRBJ1-2|-|TRBV5-1|18|TRBD1
TGCGCCAGCAGCTTGGACAAACTACAGGGGGCAACTAACTATGGCTACACCTTC
CASSLDKLQGATNYGYTF
>TRBJ2-3|once|TRBV5-5|14|-
TGTGCCAGCAGCCTCCAGACAGACACAGATACGCAGTATTTT
CASSLQTDTDTQYF
>TRBJ1-1|few|TRBV6-1|13|-
TGTGCCAGCAGTCCTCAGGCGATCAATGAAGCTTTCTTT
CASSPQAINEAFF
>TRBJ2-1|-|TRBV9|16|-
TGTGCCAGCAGCGTTTACGGGAACGCAGAGAACAATGAGCAGTTCTTC
CASSVYGNAENNEQFF
>TRBJ1-4|once|TRBV10-3|13|-
TGTGCCATCAGGCGAAGGACTTTCGAAAAACTGTTTTTT
CAIRRRTFEKLFF
>TRBJ2-7|-|TRBV5-1|16|-
TGCGCCAGCAAAAGCAGGACAGGAGGGCCTATCTACGAGCAGTACTTC
CASKSRTGGPIYEQYF
>TRBJ1-1|few|TRBV29-1|13|-
TGCAGCGTTGACGGACTCGGAAACACTGAAGCTTTCTTT
CSVDGLGNTEAFF
>TRBJ2-7|few|TRBV6-5|13|TRBD1
TGTGCCAGCAGTTACGAAGGGACAGGTCTCAAGTACTTC
CASSYEGTGLKYF
>TRBJ1-5|-|TRBV19|17|TRBD1
TGTGCCAGTGCCGGGACAGGGGGTCCGTTGAGAAATCAGCCCCAGCATTTT
CASAGTGGPLRNQPQHF
>TRBJ2-5|once|TRBV6-1|16|TRBD2
TGTGCCAGCAGTGAAGGTGACGGGGGGGCGGTAGAGACCCAGTACTTC
CASSEGDGGAVETQYF
>TRBJ2-2|-|TRBV19|17|TRBD1
TGTGCCAGTTGGGGGAACAGACAGGGTCGAGACACCGGGGAGCTGTTTTTT
CASWGNRQGRDTGELFF
>TRBJ1-1|once|TRBV14|11|-
TGTGCCAGCAGCTCAGGCACTGAAGCTTTCTTT
CASSSGTEAFF
>TRBJ1-4|-|TRBV9|13|-
TGTGCCAGCAGTTCAGGGATTAATGAAAAACTGTTTTTT
CASSSGINEKLFF
>TRBJ1-1|-|TRBV19|15|TRBD1
TGTGCCAGTAGTACCTCGACAGGGATGAACACTGAAGCTTTCTTT
CASSTSTGMNTEAFF
>TRBJ1-1|-|TRBV11-3|12|-
TGTGCCAGCGGGCGGGGTCGGCGTGAAGCTTTCTTT
CASGRGRREAFF
>TRBJ1-6|-|TRBV6-5|14|-
TGTGCCAGCAGTGAACTGAGTCATAATGCACCCCTCCACTTT
CASSELSHNAPLHF
>TRBJ2-1|-|TRBV29-1|15|-
TGCAGCGTTGAAGATCCAGCGGTGTCCTACAATGAGCAGTTCTTC
CSVEDPAVSYNEQFF
>TRBJ2-3|-|TRBV11-2|15|TRBD1
TGTGCCAGCAGCTTAGGACCCGACAGGGAAGATACGCAGTATTTT
CASSLGPDREDTQYF
>TRBJ1-1|-|TRBV10-3|14|TRBD1
TGTGCCATCAGCAGGACAGGGGGCAGTACTGAAGCTTTCTTT
CAISRTGGSTEAFF
>TRBJ2-3|-|TRBV2|15|TRBD2
TGTGCCAGCAGTGATTCGCGGGGGGCCTTAGATACGCAGTATTTT
CASSDSRGALDTQYF
>TRBJ2-7|-|TRBV2|15|TRBD1
TGTGCCAGCAGCCGTTCGGGACAGCCTTCCTACGAGCAGTACTTC
CASSRSGQPSYEQYF
>TRBJ2-1|-|TRBV9|15|TRBD2
TGTGCCAGCAGCGTACAAGAGCGGGGGGCTTGGGAGCAGTTCTTC
CASSVQERGAWEQFF
>TRBJ2-1|-|TRBV14|19|TRBD2
TGTGCCAGCAGCCAAGAAAGGAGGGTGAGCGGGAGGGGATCCAATGAGCAGTTCTTC
CASSQERRVSGRGSNEQFF
>TRBJ1-1|-|TRBV18|13|-
TGTGCCAGCTCCGGGTCGCGTAGCACTGAAGCTTTCTTT
CASSGSRSTEAFF
>TRBJ1-1|-|TRBV19|16|TRBD1
TGTGCCAGTAGTGGAGACCCCGGACAGGGCGGCACTGAAGCTTTCTTT
CASSGDPGQGGTEAFF
>TRBJ2-5|-|TRBV4-1|17|-
TGCGCCAGCAGCCAAGCCGACGGCGGGGAATCCCAAGAGACCCAGTACTTC
CASSQADGGESQETQYF
>TRBJ1-1|-|TRBV6-6|16|TRBD1
TGTGCCAGCAGTTGGGACAGGGGGGAGAAGAACACTGAAGCTTTCTTT
CASSWDRGEKNTEAFF
>TRBJ1-2|-|TRBV7-3|13|-
TGTGCCAGCAGCTTAAATTCGGGTTATGGCTACACCTTC
CASSLNSGYGYTF
>TRBJ1-5|-|TRBV2|17|-
TGTGCCAGCGGGGACACGGATAAATCTCTGAGCAATCAGCCCCAGCATTTT
CASGDTDKSLSNQPQHF
>TRBJ2-5|-|TRBV7-6|15|TRBD2
TGTGCCAGCAGCTTCGGGACTAGCGGGTTTGAGACCCAGTACTTC
CASSFGTSGFETQYF
>TRBJ1-5|-|TRBV29-1|14|TRBD1
TGCAGCGTTACAGGGGGCTCGGGCAATCAGCCCCAGCATTTT
CSVTGGSGNQPQHF
>TRBJ2-3|-|TRBV7-3|15|-
TGTGCCAGCAGCTCACGGACTGGATCCACAGATACGCAGTATTTT
CASSSRTGSTDTQYF
>TRBJ1-1|-|TRBV10-3|15|TRBD1
TGTGCCATCAGCGGAAATCAGGGGGCGCAAGCTGAAGCTTTCTTT
CAISGNQGAQAEAFF
>TRBJ2-5|-|TRBV29-1|13|-
TGCAGTACACTGGGCCTATCGGGGGAGACCCAGTACTTC
CSTLGLSGETQYF
>TRBJ1-1|-|TRBV10-3|12|TRBD1
TGTGCCATCAGTGCCGGGACAGGGGAAGCTTTCTTT
CAISAGTGEAFF
>TRBJ2-5|few|TRBV2|14|TRBD1
TGTGCCAGCAGGCCCGGAACAGGGGATGGGACCCAGTACTTC
CASRPGTGDGTQYF
>TRBJ1-4|-|TRBV5-1|15|TRBD1
TGCGCCAGCAGCAGGACAGGGGGCATAAATGAAAAACTGTTTTTT
CASSRTGGINEKLFF
>TRBJ2-1|-|TRBV19|12|-
TGTGCCAGTAGTCGGGGGAACATTGAGCAGTTCTTC
CASSRGNIEQFF
>TRBJ1-1|once|TRBV15|14|-
TGTGCCACCAGCAAATCACGGTTAAACACTGAAGCTTTCTTT
CATSKSRLNTEAFF
>TRBJ1-5|once|TRBV19|14|TRBD1
TGTGCCAGTAGTATCACCGCAGGGGGCAAGCCCCAGCATTTT
CASSITAGGKPQHF
>TRBJ1-4|-|TRBV2|12|-
TGTGCCAGTCGATCAGTGCCTGAAAAACTGTTTTTT
CASRSVPEKLFF
>TRBJ2-5|once|TRBV7-3|15|-
TGTGCCAGCAGCTTGATTAGGGCGGGGGCAGAGACCCAGTACTTC
CASSLIRAGAETQYF
>TRBJ2-1|-|TRBV9|15|TRBD1
TGTGCCAGCAGCGTAGACAACAGGGGGTATAATGAGCAGTTCTTC
CASSVDNRGYNEQFF